Given below is one TCR beta chain in context. These data belong to a study of OX40 agonist ivuxolimab in advanced cancers. Libraries were prepared by immunoSEQ multiplex PCR; TCRdb keeps only in-frame clonotypes and omits some of them. The sample has some 72,000 clones, almost 95% seen once. The sample here was CD4+ or CD8+ T cells sorted from blood, taken in a trial of the OX40 agonist ivuxolimab. This TCR was sampled from an adult with an advanced solid tumor such as melanoma, head and neck, liver or kidney cancer.

The CDR3 here is CATRQGNTGELFF. In nucleotides, the CDR3 is TGTGCCACCCGTCAGGGGAACACCGGGGAGCTGTTTTTT. V gene TRBV9 combines with J gene TRBJ2-2; possibly TRBD1 for D (5 bases). Germline V gives CDR1 SGDLS, CDR2 YYNGEE. The V and J ends lost 9 bases and 1 base respectively, with 10 bases between them. CDR3 size: 13 residues. Combining the CDR3 with reference TRBV9 and TRBJ2-2 gives the whole variable domain DSGVTQTPKHLITATGQRVTLRCSPRSGDLSVYWYQQSLDQGLQFLIQYYNGEERAKGNILERFSAQQFPDLHSELNLSSLELGDSALYFCATRQGNTGELFFGEGSRLTVL.